This T cell receptor (beta chain) was sequenced during a study of cytotoxic CD8 clonotypes in ibrutinib-treated CLL. Study in general: Samples averaged roughly 260,000 productive templates and approximately 100,000 productive rearrangements. The study, taken as a whole, reports: The public clonotypes identified were infrequent and showed contraction or stability on treatment. Before falling back toward baseline at progression, clonality had risen at the time of ibrutinib response.

Generated by immunoSEQ multiplex PCR, the TCRdb table keeps only in-frame clones and is missing some. The sample holds about 200,000 clones; 70% to 75% are singletons and the top ten take 5.5% to 7%. CDR1 is MDHEN, CDR2 SYDVKM, per germline. V was pared by 7 bases and J by 8 bases, with 12 bases between. The CDR3 covers 12 residues. With respect to this clone: Antigen specificity is unknown.

The origin of this receptor is a human donor with chronic lymphocytic leukemia. The sequencing here drew on PBMCs, taken after 12 months of ibrutinib treatment. This rearrangement joins TRBV28 to TRBJ2-4, with a possible D match to TRBD2 (5 bases). CDR3 sequence: CASNGVEDIQYF. The CDR3 coding sequence is TGTGCCAGCAACGGGGTGGAGGACATTCAGTACTTC. The whole variable domain, remainder taken from reference TRBV28 and TRBJ2-4, is DVKVTQSSRYLVKRTGEKVFLECVQDMDHENMFWYRQDPGLGLRLIYFSYDVKMKEKGDIPEGYSVSREKKERFSLILESASTNQTSMYLCASNGVEDIQYFGAGTRLSVL.